This T cell receptor (beta chain) was identified during a study of T-cell memory formation after mild COVID-19 (dated by TCRdb to about 2021). Study-level background: TCR sequence clusters from the two donors were found to be largely donor specific. The cohort comprised two young, previously healthy adult volunteers, one female and one male. T-cell clones expanding and contracting after mild COVID-19 in a couple of donors were tracked by longitudinal TCRalpha and TCRbeta repertoire sequencing. Beyond this particular receptor, the publication reports: Some responding clones were detected in pre-infection memory, suggesting pre-existing cross-reactive memory T cells joined the SARS-CoV-2 response. Balanced CD4/CD8 phenotypes were observed for clones contracting from day 15 to 85, whereas a bias towards CD4+ was observed for a second wave of clones expanding from day 15 to 37. Contracting CD4+ clones were located mainly in the CM and EM memory subsets, whereas CD8+ clones were found to be enriched in EMRA. Only a couple of mild cases were covered in the study, and larger cohorts including severe cases with pre-infection samples were considered necessary. SARS-CoV-2 specificity was not confirmed for the second-wave clones peaking on day 37.

PBMCs were isolated by Ficoll-Paque density gradient centrifugation. The sequencer was an Illumina NovaSeq 6000. TCRalpha and TCRbeta cDNA libraries were built by 5'RACE with constant-segment primers, adding sample barcodes and unique molecular identifiers. Trizol reagent was used to extract RNA from every sample. Amplification of the libraries took two PCR steps, and the second step added a second sample barcode plus Illumina TruSeq adapters. Sequencing of the libraries was done on an Illumina NovaSeq, producing 2 x 150 bp paired-end reads. As for the authors' bioinformatics: Demultiplexing of reads and collapsing into UMI-guided consensus sequences were performed with migec v1.2.7. Using mixcr v2.1.11, the UMI consensuses were aligned to TRA and TRB V and J templates and assembled into clonotypes. Clonotypes were classified as expanded or contracted when called significant by both edgeR and NoisET, with noise models trained on biological replicates. For edgeR calls, the cutoffs were a false discovery rate-adjusted p below 0.01 and a log2 fold-change threshold of 1. As an exploratory analysis of dynamics, PCA with hierarchical clustering was applied to max-normalized trajectories of the 1000 most abundant clonotypes. The CD4 or CD8 phenotype of responding clones was assigned using the separately sequenced CD4+ and CD8+ repertoires. TCRdb cleaned the public reads at Q25 with fastp, built clones with MiXCR and kept in-frame beta chains. Rows are unified per CDR3 protein, each entry keeping the most common DNA and genes. The V and J calls shown here were made by TCRdb, not taken from the authors' results. For this sample there are approximately 270,000 distinct CDR3 sequences; about a sixth appear just once. The ten largest clones represent roughly 24% of the sample.

The table lists this clonotype with a few counts. The antigen this receptor binds is unknown. No much larger clonotype is one base removed from it; base qualities were not supplied. The sequenced sample was PBMCs or a T cell subset sorted from them (not recorded which). This sequence originates from a man younger than 35 who had mild COVID-19 (a few samples of this study predate the infection). The sample titles of this study are shuffled in the database, so cell type and time point are left out; the donor was told from shared clones.

The CDR3 sequence is CASRVSSGQGTGELFF. The nucleotides are TGTGCCAGCAGGGTTTCGTCGGGACAGGGAACCGGGGAGCTGTTTTTT. The receptor chain draws on TRBV12-3 or TRBV12-4 and TRBJ2-2, and 9 junctional nucleotides match TRBD1. Germline trimming amounts to 6 bases on V and 5 bases on J, with 10 as the count of junction bases outside the gene matches. Including the terminal cysteine and phenylalanine, the CDR3 comprises 16 residues. Only the CDR3 portion is preserved as DNA: 48 bases, with reading frame beginning at the first base.